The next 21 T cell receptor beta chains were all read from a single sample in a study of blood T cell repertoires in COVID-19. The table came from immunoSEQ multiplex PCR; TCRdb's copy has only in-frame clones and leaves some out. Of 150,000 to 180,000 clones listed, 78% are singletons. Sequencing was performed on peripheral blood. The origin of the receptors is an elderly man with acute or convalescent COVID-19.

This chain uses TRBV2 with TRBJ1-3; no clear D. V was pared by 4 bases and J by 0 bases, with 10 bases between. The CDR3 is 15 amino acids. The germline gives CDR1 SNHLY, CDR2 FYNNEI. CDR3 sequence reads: CASSVEGRSGNTIYF. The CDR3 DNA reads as TGTGCCAGCAGTGTGGAGGGCCGCTCTGGAAACACCATATATTTT.

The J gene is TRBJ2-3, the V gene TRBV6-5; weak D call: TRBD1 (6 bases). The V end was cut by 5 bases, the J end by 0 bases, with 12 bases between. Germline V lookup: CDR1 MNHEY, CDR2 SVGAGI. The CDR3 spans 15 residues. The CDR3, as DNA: TGTGCCAGCAGTAAGTCAGGGGCTAGCACAGATACGCAGTATTTT. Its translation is CASSKSGASTDTQYF.

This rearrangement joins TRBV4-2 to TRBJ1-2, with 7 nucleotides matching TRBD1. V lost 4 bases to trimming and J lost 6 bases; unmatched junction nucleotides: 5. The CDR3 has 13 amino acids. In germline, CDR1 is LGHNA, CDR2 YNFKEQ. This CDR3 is CASSPTQGDGYTF. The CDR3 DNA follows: TGTGCCAGCAGCCCGACGCAGGGGGATGGCTACACCTTC.

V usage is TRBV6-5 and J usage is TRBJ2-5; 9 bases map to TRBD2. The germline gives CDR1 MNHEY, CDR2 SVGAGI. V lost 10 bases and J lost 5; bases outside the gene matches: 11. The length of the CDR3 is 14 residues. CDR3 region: CATLHSGGAETQYF. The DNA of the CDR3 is TGTGCCACCTTACATAGCGGGGGCGCGGAGACCCAGTACTTC.

Written as DNA, the CDR3 is TGTGCCAGCAGTGGGGCAGGGGGATATCACTACGAGCAGTACTTC. Protein product: CASSGAGGYHYEQYF. The chain couples TRBV2 to TRBJ2-7; 7 positions agree with TRBD1. V was pared by 4 bases and J by 3 bases, with 9 bases of the junction left unmatched. Germline assignment: CDR1 SNHLY and CDR2 FYNNEI. There are 15 residues in the CDR3.

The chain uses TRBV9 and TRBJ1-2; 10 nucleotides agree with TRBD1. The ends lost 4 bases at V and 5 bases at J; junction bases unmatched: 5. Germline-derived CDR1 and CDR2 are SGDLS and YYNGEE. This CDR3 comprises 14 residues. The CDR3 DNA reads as TGTGCCAGCAGCCTCGGGACAGGGGAATATGGCTACACCTTC. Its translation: CASSLGTGEYGYTF.

CDR3 DNA: TGCGCCAGCAGCCAAGATCGTGGGCAGTACCATCAGCCCCAGCATTTT. As protein: CASSQDRGQYHQPQHF. J is TRBJ1-5 and V is TRBV4-3, with unresolved D. The CDR3 consists of 16 residues. The germline V gene has CDR1 LGHNA and CDR2 YSLEER. The V end was cut by 0 bases, the J end by 5 bases, with 14 bases between.

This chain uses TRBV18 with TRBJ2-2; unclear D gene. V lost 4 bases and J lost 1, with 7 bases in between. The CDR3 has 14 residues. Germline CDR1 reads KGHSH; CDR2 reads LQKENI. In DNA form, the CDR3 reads TGTGCCAGCTCACTTAAAATGAACACCGGGGAGCTGTTTTTT. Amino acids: CASSLKMNTGELFF.

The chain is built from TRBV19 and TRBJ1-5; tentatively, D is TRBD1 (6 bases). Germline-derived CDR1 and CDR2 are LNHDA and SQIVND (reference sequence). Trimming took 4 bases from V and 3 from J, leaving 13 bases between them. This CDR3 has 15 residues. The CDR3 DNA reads TGTGCCAGTAGTAGTGACAGGCCTATCAATCAGCCCCAGCATTTT. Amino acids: CASSSDRPINQPQHF.

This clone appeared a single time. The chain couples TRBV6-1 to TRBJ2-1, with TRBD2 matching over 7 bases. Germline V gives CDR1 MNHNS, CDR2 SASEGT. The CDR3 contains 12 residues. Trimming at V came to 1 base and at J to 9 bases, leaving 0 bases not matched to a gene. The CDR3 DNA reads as TGTGCCAGCAGTGAAGTAGCGGGTGAGCAGTTCTTC. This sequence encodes CASSEVAGEQFF.

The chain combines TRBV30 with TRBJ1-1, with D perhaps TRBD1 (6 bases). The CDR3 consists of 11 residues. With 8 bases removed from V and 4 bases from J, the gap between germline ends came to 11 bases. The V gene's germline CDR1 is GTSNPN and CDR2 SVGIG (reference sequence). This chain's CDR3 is CARGRGTEAFF. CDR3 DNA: TGTGCCCGGGGGCGGGGCACTGAAGCTTTCTTT.

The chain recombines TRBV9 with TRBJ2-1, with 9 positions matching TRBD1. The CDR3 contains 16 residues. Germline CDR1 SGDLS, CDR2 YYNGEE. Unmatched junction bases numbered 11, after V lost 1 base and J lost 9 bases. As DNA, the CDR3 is TGTGCCAGCAGCGTAATGGGGACAGGGCTCCGGGCTGAGCAGTTCTTC. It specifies CASSVMGTGLRAEQFF.

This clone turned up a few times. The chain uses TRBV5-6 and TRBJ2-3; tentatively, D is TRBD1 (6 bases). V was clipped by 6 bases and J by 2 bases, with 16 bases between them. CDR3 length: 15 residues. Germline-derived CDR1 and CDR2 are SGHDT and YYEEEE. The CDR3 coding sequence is TGTGCCAGCAACAATGGGGGACATAACACAGATACGCAGTATTTT. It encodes CASNNGGHNTDTQYF.

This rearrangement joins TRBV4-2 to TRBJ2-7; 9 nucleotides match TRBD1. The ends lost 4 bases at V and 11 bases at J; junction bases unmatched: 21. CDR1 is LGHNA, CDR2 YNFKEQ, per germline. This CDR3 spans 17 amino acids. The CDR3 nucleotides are TGTGCCAGCAGCCGAACGATCAAGGACAGGGGCCCCTCGACGGAGTACTTC. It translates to CASSRTIKDRGPSTEYF.

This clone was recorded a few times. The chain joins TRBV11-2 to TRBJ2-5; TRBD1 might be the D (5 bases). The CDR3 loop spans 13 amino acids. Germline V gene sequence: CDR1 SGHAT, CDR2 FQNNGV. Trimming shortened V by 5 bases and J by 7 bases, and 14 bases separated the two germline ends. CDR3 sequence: CASSTTEGGTQYF. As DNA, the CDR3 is TGTGCCAGCAGCACGACAGAAGGCGGGACCCAGTACTTC.

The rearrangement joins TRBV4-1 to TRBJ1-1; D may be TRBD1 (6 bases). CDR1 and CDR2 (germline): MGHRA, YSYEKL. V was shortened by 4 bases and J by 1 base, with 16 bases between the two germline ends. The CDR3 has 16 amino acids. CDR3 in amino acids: CASSRVGASGNTEAFF. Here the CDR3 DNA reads TGCGCCAGCAGCCGAGTGGGGGCGTCGGGGAACACTGAAGCTTTCTTT.

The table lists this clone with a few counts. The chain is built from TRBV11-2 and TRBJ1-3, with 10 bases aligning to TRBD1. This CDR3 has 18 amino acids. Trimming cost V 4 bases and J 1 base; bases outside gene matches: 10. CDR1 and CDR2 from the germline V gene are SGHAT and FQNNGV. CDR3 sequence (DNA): TGTGCCAGCAGCTCGCTACTTAGACAGGGGGCATCTGGAAACACCATATATTTT. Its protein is CASSSLLRQGASGNTIYF.

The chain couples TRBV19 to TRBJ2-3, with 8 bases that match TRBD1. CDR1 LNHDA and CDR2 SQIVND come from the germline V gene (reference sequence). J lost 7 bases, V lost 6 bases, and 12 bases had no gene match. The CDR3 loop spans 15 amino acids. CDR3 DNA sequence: TGTGCCAGTAGGCCCCAGGGGGCTTCATATTATACGCAGTATTTT. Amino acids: CASRPQGASYYTQYF.

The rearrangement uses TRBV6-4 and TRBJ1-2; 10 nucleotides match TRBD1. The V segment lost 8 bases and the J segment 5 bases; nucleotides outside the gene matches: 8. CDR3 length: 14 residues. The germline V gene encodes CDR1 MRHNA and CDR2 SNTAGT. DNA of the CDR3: TGTGCCAGCGCCCCTCCGGGACAGGGGTATGGCTACACCTTC. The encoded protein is CASAPPGQGYGYTF.

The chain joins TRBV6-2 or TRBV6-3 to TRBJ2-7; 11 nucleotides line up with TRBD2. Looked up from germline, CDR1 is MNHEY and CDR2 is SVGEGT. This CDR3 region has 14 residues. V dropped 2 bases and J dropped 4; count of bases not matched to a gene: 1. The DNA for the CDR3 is TGTGCCAGCAGTTACCTAGCGGGGGGTTACGAGCAGTACTTC. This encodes CASSYLAGGYEQYF.

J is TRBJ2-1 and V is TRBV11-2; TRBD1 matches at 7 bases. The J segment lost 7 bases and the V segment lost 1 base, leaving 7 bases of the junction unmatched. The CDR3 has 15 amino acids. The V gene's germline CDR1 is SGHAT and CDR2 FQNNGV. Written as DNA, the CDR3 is TGTGCCAGCAGCTTAGCCGTAGGGGGCGTAAATGAGCAGTTCTTC. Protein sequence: CASSLAVGGVNEQFF.